These 22 T cell receptor beta chains share one sample of origin, sequenced in a study of blood T cell repertoires in COVID-19. The assay was immunoSEQ multiplex PCR, and TCRdb's table has in-frame clones only and misses some. Of hundreds of thousands of clones detected, 88% appear once; the ten largest clones hold roughly 10%. The sample taken for sequencing was peripheral blood. These TCRs come from a woman between 65 and 79 years old with COVID-19, enrolled during active disease.

The chain recombines TRBV19 with TRBJ2-7; TRBD2 agrees at 8 bases. V lost 3 bases to trimming and J lost 0 bases; unmatched junction nucleotides: 13. Looked up from germline, CDR1 is LNHDA and CDR2 is SQIVND (reference sequence). This CDR3 comprises 18 residues. This CDR3 reads CASSIGASGPLLSYEQYF. Here the CDR3 DNA reads TGTGCCAGTAGTATTGGGGCTAGCGGGCCCTTACTCTCCTACGAGCAGTACTTC.

V gene TRBV28 combines with J gene TRBJ2-7; perhaps TRBD2 as D (6 bases). The CDR3 runs to 12 residues. Per the germline V gene, CDR1 is MDHEN and CDR2 is SYDVKM. V was shortened by 3 bases and J by 6 bases, with 9 bases between the two germline ends. CDR3 bases: TGTGCCAGCAGTTTGCCCGGGGGCGAGCAGTACTTC. Protein product: CASSLPGGEQYF.

The rearrangement uses TRBV5-6 and TRBJ2-7, with 15 bases that match TRBD2. The CDR3 contains 17 residues. Germline loops: CDR1 SGHDT, CDR2 YYEEEE. J gave up 3 bases and V 4 bases, and 8 bases lay outside the gene matches. This chain's CDR3 is CASSGGLAGGPYYEQYF. The CDR3 DNA sequence: TGTGCCAGCAGCGGGGGACTAGCGGGAGGCCCTTACTACGAGCAGTACTTC.

V usage is TRBV9 and J usage is TRBJ2-3, with a weak D call TRBD2 (5 bases). The CDR3 spans 15 residues. Between the trimmed V and J ends, which lost 3 bases and 1 base, there was a span of 12 bases. Per germline, CDR1 SGDLS and CDR2 YYNGEE. Here the CDR3 reads CASSDTRRGTDTQYF. CDR3 DNA sequence: TGTGCCAGCAGCGATACTAGGAGAGGCACAGATACGCAGTATTTT.

This chain uses TRBV7-2 with TRBJ1-6; possible D gene TRBD1, 6 bases. Looked up from germline, CDR1 is SGHTA and CDR2 is FQGNSA. V lost 1 base and J lost 8, with 9 bases in between. The CDR3 runs 14 residues. The CDR3 protein is CASSLVGGDSPLHF. Written as DNA, the CDR3 is TGTGCCAGCAGCTTAGTAGGGGGGGATTCACCCCTCCACTTT.

This chain joins TRBV30 and TRBJ2-5; 7 bases are shared with TRBD1. The junction had 10 bases not matched to a gene; V was cut back by 4 bases and J by 2 bases. The CDR3 totals 15 residues. Germline V gene sequence: CDR1 GTSNPN, CDR2 SVGIG (reference sequence). CDR3: CAWTQAWDRQETQYF. The CDR3 DNA is TGTGCCTGGACTCAGGCATGGGACAGACAAGAGACCCAGTACTTC.

The chain uses TRBV6-5 and TRBJ2-7; D is possibly TRBD2 (5 bases). The CDR3 sequence is 12 residues long. CDR1 and CDR2 (germline): MNHEY, SVGAGI. Trimming shortened V by 7 bases and J by 6 bases, and 13 bases separated the two germline ends. CDR3 loop: CASIGSGSEQYF. CDR3 DNA sequence: TGTGCCAGCATCGGAAGCGGTTCCGAGCAGTACTTC.

The chain has TRBV27 and TRBJ2-1; TRBD1 might be the D (6 bases). This CDR3 spans 14 amino acids. Germline assignment: CDR1 MNHEY and CDR2 SMNVEV (reference sequence). Deletions cut 4 bases from V and 7 bases from J, with 14 bases between. CDR3 in DNA: TGTGCCAGCAGTTCAGCAGGGGCTGGGAATGAGCAGTTCTTC. It encodes CASSSAGAGNEQFF.

This chain uses TRBV4-1 with TRBJ2-7; perhaps TRBD2 as D (5 bases). Trimming pared 4 bases from V and 2 bases from J, leaving 6 bases between. The CDR3 is 12 residues long. Looked up from germline, CDR1 is MGHRA and CDR2 is YSYEKL. CDR3 residues: CASSRGPYEQYF. In DNA form, the CDR3 reads TGCGCCAGCAGCCGAGGGCCCTACGAGCAGTACTTC.

J is TRBJ1-3 and V is TRBV21-1; TRBD1 is the table's D call and was not checked against the DNA. TRBV21-1 is a recognized pseudogene. The length of the CDR3 is 16 residues. CDR3 amino acids: CASSKLWPRTGNTIYF. The CDR3 bases are TGTGCCAGCAGCAAACTCTGGCCCAGGACTGGAAACACCATATATTTT.

The J gene is TRBJ2-2, the V gene TRBV28; 8 nucleotides agree with TRBD1. The germline gives CDR1 MDHEN, CDR2 SYDVKM. The CDR3 consists of 15 residues. V shed 1 base and J 4 bases; nucleotides not matched to a gene: 2. The CDR3 region has the DNA TGTGCCAGCAGTTTATCAGGACAGGGCACCGGGGAGCTGTTTTTT. Protein sequence: CASSLSGQGTGELFF.

The chain uses TRBV5-1 and TRBJ2-2; 10 bases map to TRBD2. The germline CDR1 and CDR2 sequences are SGHRS and YFSETQ. Trimming at V came to 1 base and at J to 6 bases, leaving 6 bases not matched to a gene. CDR3 size: 16 residues. CDR3 sequence reads: CASSLRLAGGPGELFF. The CDR3 region has the DNA TGCGCCAGCAGCTTGCGGTTAGCGGGAGGACCCGGGGAGCTGTTTTTT.

This rearrangement joins TRBV7-2 to TRBJ2-1; TRBD2 agrees at 13 bases. CDR1 is SGHTA, CDR2 FQGNSA, per germline. The CDR3 runs 16 residues. Germline trimming cut 5 bases from V and 1 base from J; bases unmatched to any gene: 2. CDR3 protein: CASSMTSGRSYNEQFF. For the CDR3, the DNA is TGTGCCAGCAGCATGACTAGCGGGAGGTCCTACAATGAGCAGTTCTTC.

V gene TRBV11-3 combines with J gene TRBJ1-1, with D possibly being TRBD1 (6 bases). Germline V CDR1 and CDR2: SGHNT, YENEEA. The CDR3 has 14 residues. Between the trimmed V and J ends, which lost 3 bases and 2 bases, there was a span of 10 bases. CDR3 residues: CASSLGAGNTEAFF. In nucleotides, the CDR3 is TGTGCCAGCAGCTTGGGGGCAGGTAACACTGAAGCTTTCTTT.

The V gene is TRBV19, the J gene TRBJ1-5; 9 bases are a match to TRBD1. Trimming cost V 11 bases and J 3 bases; bases outside gene matches: 5. This CDR3 has 13 residues. Germline V CDR1 and CDR2: LNHDA, SQIVND (reference sequence). The CDR3 DNA is TGTGCCGGCGGGACAGGGCTCAATCAGCCCCAGCATTTT. It codes for CAGGTGLNQPQHF.

The rearrangement uses TRBV6-6 and TRBJ1-6, with 8 positions matching TRBD1. V lost 0 bases to trimming and J lost 8 bases; unmatched junction nucleotides: 3. From germline, CDR1 is MNHNY and CDR2 SVGAGI (reference sequence). This CDR3 region has 15 residues. Here the CDR3 reads CASSYSDRGDSPLHF. CDR3 bases: TGTGCCAGCAGTTACTCAGACAGGGGTGATTCACCCCTCCACTTT.

This clone was counted only a few times. The chain recombines TRBV7-9 with TRBJ1-4; 8 bases are a match to TRBD1. The germline gives CDR1 SEHNR, CDR2 FQNEAQ (reference sequence). V shed 4 bases, J shed 4 bases, and the junction held 2 bases outside the gene matches. The CDR3 contains 14 residues. The CDR3: CASSSDRGNEKLFF. The CDR3 DNA is TGTGCCAGCAGCTCAGACAGGGGTAATGAAAAACTGTTTTTT.

The CDR3 spells CASSSRGGGASGSSETQYF. In DNA, the CDR3 is TGTGCCAGTAGTAGTCGGGGCGGGGGAGCTAGCGGGAGTTCTGAGACCCAGTACTTC. The chain recombines TRBV19 with TRBJ2-5, with 10 bases matching TRBD2. The germline V gene encodes CDR1 LNHDA and CDR2 SQIVND (reference sequence). V was clipped by 4 bases and J by 5 bases; unmatched bases: 19. The CDR3 contains 19 residues.

This chain uses TRBV25-1 with TRBJ1-1, with D possibly being TRBD1 (5 bases). This CDR3 contains 14 residues. Germline V gene lookup returns CDR1 MGHDK and CDR2 SYGVNS. V was pared by 8 bases and J by 4 bases, with 17 bases between. CDR3 sequence: CASLGTQSVTEAFF. The DNA for the CDR3 is TGTGCCAGCCTGGGGACTCAGTCGGTCACTGAAGCTTTCTTT.

This chain's CDR3 is CASSFGTSAHNEQFF. The CDR3 DNA reads as TGTGCCAGCAGCTTTGGGACTAGCGCCCACAATGAGCAGTTCTTC. J is TRBJ2-1 and V is TRBV5-8, with 10 nucleotides matching TRBD2. The CDR3 contains 15 residues. CDR1 is SGHTS and CDR2 is YDEGEE in the germline V gene. V gave up 2 bases and J gave up 5 bases; unmatched junction bases: 4.

J is TRBJ1-1 and V is TRBV3-1 (or the pseudogene TRBV3-2), with D unclear. The CDR3 covers 12 residues. Between the trimmed V and J ends, which lost 9 bases and 1 base, there was a span of 9 bases. Germline CDR1 LGHDT, CDR2 YNNKEL (reference sequence). The CDR3 loop reads CASTRGNTEAFF. The CDR3 DNA reads TGTGCCAGTACCCGGGGGAACACTGAAGCTTTCTTT.

This sequence joins TRBV30 and TRBJ1-5; D unresolved. Between the trimmed V and J ends, which lost 2 bases and 3 bases, there was a span of 14 bases. This CDR3 is 15 amino acids long. Looked up from germline, CDR1 is GTSNPN and CDR2 is SVGIG (reference sequence). CDR3 residues: CAWSPRGWYNQPQHF. The CDR3 DNA reads TGTGCCTGGAGTCCCCGGGGTTGGTACAATCAGCCCCAGCATTTT.